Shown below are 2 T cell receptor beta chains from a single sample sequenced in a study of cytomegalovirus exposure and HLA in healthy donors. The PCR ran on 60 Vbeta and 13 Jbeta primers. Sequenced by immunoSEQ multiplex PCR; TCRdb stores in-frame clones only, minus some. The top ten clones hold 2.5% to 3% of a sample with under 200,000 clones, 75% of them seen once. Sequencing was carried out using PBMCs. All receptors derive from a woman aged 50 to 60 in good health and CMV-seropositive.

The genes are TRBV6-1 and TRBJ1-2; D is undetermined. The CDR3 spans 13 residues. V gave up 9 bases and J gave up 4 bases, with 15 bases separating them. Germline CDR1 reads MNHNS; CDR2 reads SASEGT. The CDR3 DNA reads TGTGCCAGTAGGCGGGTCGGTGGCTATGGCTACACCTTC. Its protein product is CASRRVGGYGYTF.

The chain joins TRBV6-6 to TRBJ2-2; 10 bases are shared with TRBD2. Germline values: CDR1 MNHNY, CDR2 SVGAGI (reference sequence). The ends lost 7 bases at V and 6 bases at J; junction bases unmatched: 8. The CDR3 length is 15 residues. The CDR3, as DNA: TGTGCCAGCATCCCACTAGCGGGGCTTGCCGGGGAGCTGTTTTTT. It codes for CASIPLAGLAGELFF.